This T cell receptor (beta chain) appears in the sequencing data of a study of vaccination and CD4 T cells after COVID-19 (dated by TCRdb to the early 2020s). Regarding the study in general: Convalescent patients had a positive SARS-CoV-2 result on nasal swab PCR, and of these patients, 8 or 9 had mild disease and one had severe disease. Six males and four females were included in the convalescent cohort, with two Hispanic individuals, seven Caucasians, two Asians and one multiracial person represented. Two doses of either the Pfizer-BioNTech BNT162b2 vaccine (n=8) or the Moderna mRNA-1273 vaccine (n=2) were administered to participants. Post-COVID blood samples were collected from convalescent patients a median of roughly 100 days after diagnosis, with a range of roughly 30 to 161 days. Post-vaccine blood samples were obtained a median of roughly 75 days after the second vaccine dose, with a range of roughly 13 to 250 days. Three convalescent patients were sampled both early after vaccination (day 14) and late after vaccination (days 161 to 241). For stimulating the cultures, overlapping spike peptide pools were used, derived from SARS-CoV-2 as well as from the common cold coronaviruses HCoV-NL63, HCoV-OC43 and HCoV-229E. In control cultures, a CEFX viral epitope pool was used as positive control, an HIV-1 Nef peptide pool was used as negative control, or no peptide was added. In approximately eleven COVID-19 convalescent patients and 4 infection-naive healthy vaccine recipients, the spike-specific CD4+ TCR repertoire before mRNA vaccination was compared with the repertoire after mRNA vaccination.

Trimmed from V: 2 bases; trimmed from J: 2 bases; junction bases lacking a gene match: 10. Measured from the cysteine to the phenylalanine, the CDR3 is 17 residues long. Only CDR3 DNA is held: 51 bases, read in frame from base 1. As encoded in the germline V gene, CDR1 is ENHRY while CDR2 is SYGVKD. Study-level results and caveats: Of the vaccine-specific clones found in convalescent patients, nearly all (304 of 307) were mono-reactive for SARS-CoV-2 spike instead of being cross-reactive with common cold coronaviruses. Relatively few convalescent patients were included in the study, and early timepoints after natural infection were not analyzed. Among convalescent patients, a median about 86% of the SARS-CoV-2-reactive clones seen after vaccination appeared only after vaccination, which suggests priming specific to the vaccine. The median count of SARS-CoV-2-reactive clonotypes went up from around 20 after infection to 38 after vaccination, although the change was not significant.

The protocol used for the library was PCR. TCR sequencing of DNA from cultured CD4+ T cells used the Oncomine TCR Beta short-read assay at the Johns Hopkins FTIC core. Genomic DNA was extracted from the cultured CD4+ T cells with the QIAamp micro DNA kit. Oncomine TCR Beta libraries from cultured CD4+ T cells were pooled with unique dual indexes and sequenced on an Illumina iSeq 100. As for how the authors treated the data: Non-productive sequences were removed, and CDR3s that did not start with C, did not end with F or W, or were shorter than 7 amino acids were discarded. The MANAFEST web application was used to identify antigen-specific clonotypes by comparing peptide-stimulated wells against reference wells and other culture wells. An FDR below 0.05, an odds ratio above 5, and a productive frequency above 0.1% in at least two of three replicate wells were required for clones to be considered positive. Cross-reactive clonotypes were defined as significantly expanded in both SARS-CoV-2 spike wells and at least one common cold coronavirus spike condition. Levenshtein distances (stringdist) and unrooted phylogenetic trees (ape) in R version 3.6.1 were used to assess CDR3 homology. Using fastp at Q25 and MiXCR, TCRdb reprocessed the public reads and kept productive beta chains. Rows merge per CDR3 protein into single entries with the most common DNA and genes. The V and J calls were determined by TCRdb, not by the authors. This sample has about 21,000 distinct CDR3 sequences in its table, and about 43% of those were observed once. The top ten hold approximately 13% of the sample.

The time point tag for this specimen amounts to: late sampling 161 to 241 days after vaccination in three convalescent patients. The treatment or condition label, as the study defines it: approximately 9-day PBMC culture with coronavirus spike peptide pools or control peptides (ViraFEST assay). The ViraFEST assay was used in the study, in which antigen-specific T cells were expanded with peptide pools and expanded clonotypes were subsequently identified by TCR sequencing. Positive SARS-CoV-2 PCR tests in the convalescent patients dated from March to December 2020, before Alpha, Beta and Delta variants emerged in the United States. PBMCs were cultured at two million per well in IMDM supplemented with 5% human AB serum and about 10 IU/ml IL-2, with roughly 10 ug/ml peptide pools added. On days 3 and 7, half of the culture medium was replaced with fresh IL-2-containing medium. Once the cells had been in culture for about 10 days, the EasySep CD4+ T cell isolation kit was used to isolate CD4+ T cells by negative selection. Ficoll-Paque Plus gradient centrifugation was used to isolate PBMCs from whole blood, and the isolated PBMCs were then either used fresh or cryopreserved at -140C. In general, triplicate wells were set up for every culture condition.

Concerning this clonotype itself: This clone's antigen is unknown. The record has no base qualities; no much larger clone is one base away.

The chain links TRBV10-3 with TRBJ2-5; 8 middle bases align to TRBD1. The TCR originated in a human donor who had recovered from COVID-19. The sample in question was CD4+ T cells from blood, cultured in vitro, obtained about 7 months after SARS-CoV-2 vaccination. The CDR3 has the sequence CAISEKPPGTGQETQYF. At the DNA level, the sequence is TGTGCCATCAGTGAGAAACCCCCCGGGACAGGTCAAGAGACCCAGTACTTC.